This entry lists 2 T cell receptor beta chains sequenced from one sample in a study of identifying expanded T cells in peripheral blood. Assay used: immunoSEQ multiplex PCR; TCRdb lists only in-frame clones, some missing. The sample consists of 100,000 or so clones, about 83% of them appearing once. The sequenced sample was blood. The receptors were gathered from a person between 18 and 75 years old in good health.

The chain joins TRBV7-2 to TRBJ2-7; D call uncertain. The V end was cut by 6 bases, the J end by 6 bases, with 9 bases between. The CDR3 consists of 11 residues. Germline lookup yields CDR1 SGHTA and CDR2 FQGNSA. The CDR3 DNA reads as TGTGCCAGCAGGGCCGGGCGCGAGCAGTACTTC. This translates into CASRAGREQYF.

V usage is TRBV19 and J usage is TRBJ2-5; the match to TRBD2 covers 13 bases. Germline V gives CDR1 LNHDA, CDR2 SQIVND (reference sequence). The junction had 11 bases not matched to a gene; V was cut back by 5 bases and J by 5 bases. The CDR3 has 17 residues. CDR3 sequence: CASSPRPGLAGSETQYF. The CDR3 region has the DNA TGTGCCAGTAGTCCCCGTCCGGGACTAGCGGGATCCGAGACCCAGTACTTC.